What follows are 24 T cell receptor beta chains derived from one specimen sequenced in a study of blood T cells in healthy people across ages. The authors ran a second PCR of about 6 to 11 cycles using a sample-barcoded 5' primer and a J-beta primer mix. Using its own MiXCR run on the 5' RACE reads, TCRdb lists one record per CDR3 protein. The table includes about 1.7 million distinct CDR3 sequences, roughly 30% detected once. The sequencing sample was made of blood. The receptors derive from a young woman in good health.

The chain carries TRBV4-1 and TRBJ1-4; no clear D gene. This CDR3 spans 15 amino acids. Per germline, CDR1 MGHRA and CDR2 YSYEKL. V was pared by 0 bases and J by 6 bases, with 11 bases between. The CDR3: CASSQDQNRYEKLFF. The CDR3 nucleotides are TGCGCCAGCAGCCAAGATCAGAACCGCTATGAAAAACTGTTTTTT.

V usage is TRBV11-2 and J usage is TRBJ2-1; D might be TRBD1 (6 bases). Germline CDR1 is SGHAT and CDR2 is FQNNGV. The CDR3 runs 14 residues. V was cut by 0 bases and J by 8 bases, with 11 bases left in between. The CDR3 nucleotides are TGTGCCAGCAGCTTAGAGGGGGCGTTCGATGAGCAGTTCTTC. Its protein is CASSLEGAFDEQFF.

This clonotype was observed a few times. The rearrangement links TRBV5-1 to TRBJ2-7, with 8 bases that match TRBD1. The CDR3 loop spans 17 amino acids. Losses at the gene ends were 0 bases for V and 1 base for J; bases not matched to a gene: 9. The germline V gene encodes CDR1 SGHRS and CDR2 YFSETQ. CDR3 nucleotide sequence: TGCGCCAGCAGCTTGGGGGTGGAGACAGGGGTATCCTACGAGCAGTACTTC. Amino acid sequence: CASSLGVETGVSYEQYF.

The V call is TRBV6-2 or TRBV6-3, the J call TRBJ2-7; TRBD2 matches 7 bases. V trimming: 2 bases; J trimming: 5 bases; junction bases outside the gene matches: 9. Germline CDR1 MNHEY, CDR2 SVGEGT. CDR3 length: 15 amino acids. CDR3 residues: CASSYERLAADEQYF. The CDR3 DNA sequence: TGTGCCAGCAGTTACGAGAGACTAGCAGCCGACGAGCAGTACTTC.

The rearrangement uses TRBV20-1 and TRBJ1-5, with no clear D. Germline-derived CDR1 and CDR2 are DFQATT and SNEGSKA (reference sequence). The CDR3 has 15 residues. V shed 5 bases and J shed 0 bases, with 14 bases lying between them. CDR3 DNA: TGCAGTGCTGCTACGCTGGTGAATAGCAATCAGCCCCAGCATTTT. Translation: CSAATLVNSNQPQHF.

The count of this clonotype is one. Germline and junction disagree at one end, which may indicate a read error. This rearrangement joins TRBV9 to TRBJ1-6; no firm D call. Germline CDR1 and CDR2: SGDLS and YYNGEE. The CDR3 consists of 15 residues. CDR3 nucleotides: TGTGCCAGCAGCGTAGATCCAGATTCAAATTCACCCTTCCACTTT. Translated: CASSVDPDSNSPFHF.

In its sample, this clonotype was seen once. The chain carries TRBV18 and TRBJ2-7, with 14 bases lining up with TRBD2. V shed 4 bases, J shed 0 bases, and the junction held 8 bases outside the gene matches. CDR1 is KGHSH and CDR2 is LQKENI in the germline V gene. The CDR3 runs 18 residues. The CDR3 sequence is CASSLAGTSGSASYEQYF. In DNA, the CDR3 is TGTGCCAGCTCACTCGCCGGGACTAGCGGGAGTGCCTCCTACGAGCAGTACTTC.

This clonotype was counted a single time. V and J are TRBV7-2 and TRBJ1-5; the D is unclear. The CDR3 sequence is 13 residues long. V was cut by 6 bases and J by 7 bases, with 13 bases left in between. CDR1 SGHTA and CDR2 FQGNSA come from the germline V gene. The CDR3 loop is CASSRVEAQPQHF. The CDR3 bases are TGTGCCAGCAGTCGGGTCGAAGCCCAGCCCCAGCATTTT.

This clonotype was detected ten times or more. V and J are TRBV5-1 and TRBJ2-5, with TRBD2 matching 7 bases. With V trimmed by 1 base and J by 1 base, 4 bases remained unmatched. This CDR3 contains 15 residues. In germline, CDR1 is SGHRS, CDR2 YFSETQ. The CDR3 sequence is CASSLSPSGQETQYF. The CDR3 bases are TGCGCCAGCAGCTTGTCCCCTAGCGGCCAAGAGACCCAGTACTTC.

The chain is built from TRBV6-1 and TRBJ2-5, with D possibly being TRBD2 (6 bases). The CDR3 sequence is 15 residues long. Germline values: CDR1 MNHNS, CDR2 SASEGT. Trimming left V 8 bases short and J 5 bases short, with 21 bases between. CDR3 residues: CASGLVREVRETQYF. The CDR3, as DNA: TGTGCCAGCGGCCTAGTCAGGGAGGTTCGGGAGACCCAGTACTTC.

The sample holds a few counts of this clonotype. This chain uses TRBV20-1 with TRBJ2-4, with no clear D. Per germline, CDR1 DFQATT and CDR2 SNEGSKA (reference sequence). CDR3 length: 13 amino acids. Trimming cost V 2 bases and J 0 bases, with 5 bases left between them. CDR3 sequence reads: CSARNVAKNIQYF. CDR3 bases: TGCAGTGCTAGAAATGTAGCCAAAAACATTCAGTACTTC.

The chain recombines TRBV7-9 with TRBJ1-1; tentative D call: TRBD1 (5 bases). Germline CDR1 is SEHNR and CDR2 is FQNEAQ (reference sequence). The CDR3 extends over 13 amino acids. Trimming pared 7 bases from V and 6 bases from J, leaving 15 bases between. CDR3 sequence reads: CASINGGDPEAFF. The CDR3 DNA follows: TGTGCCAGCATCAACGGGGGGGACCCTGAAGCTTTCTTT. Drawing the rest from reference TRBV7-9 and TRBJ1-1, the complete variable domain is DTGVSQNPRHKITKRGQNVTFRCDPISEHNRLYWYRQTLGQGPEFLTYFQNEAQLEKSRLLSDRFSAERPKGSFSTLEIQRTEQGDSAMYLCASINGGDPEAFFGQGTRLTVV.

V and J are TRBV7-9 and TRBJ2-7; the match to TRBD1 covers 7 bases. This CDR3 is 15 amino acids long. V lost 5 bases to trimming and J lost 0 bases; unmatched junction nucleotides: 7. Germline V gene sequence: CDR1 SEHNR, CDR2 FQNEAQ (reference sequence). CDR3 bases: TGTGCCAGCAGCCTGTCGACAGGGCCCTCCTACGAGCAGTACTTC. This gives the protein CASSLSTGPSYEQYF. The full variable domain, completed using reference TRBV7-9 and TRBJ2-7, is DTGVSQNPRHKITKRGQNVTFRCDPISEHNRLYWYRQTLGQGPEFLTYFQNEAQLEKSRLLSDRFSAERPKGSFSTLEIQRTEQGDSAMYLCASSLSTGPSYEQYFGPGTRLTVT.

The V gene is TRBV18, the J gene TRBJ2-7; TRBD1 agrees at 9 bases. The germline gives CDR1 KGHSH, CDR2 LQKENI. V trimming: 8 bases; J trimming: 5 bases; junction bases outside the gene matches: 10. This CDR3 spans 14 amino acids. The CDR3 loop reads CASVPWGQGHEQYF. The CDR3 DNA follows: TGTGCCAGCGTCCCCTGGGGACAGGGCCACGAGCAGTACTTC.

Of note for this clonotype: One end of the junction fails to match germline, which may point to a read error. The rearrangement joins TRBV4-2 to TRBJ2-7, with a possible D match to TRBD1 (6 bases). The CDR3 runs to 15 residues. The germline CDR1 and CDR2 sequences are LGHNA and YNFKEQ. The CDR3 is CASSQARQASYGQYF. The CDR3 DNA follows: TGTGCCAGCAGCCAGGCTAGACAGGCATCCTACGGGCAGTACTTC.

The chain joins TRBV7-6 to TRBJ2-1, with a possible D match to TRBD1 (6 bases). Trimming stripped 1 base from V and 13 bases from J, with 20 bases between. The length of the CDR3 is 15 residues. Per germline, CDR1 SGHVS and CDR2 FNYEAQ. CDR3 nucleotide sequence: TGTGCCAGCAGCTTAGAGACAGGCTCCCAAGAGACCCAGTTCTTC. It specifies CASSLETGSQETQFF.

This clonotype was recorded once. Here the CDR3 DNA reads TGTGCCAGCAGCCCACCAAAGGGGACTATACTATACAATGAGCAGTTCTTC. Its protein is CASSPPKGTILYNEQFF. The rearrangement joins TRBV7-9 to TRBJ2-1, with 7 positions matching TRBD2. Germline assignment: CDR1 SEHNR and CDR2 FQNEAQ (reference sequence). The CDR3 extends over 17 amino acids. The trim removed 5 bases at V and 4 bases at J, leaving 14 bases unmatched.

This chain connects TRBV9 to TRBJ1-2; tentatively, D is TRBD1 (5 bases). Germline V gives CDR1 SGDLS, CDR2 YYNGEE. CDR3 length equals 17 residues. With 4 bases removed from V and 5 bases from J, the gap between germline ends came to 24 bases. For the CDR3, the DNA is TGTGCCAGCAGCCACAGAGGGACCTTGGCAGGTCCATATGGCTACACCTTC. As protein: CASSHRGTLAGPYGYTF. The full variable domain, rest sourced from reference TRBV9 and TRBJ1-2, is DSGVTQTPKHLITATGQRVTLRCSPRSGDLSVYWYQQSLDQGLQFLIQYYNGEERAKGNILERFSAQQFPDLHSELNLSSLELGDSALYFCASSHRGTLAGPYGYTFGSGTRLTVV.

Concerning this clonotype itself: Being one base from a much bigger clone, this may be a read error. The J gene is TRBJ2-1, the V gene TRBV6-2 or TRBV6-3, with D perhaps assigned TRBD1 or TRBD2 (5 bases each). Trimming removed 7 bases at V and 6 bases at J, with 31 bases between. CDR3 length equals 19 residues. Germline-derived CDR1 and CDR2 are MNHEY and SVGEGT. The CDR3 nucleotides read TGTGCCAGCAATCTATCCGGGCGAGCGAGGGGCCTCGTCATCAATGAGCAGTTCTTC. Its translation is CASNLSGRARGLVINEQFF.

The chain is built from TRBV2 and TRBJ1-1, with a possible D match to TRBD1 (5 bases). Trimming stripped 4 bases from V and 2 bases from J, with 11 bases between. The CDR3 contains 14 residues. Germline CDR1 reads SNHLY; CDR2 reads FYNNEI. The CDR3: CASSAWDLNTEAFF. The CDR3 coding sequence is TGTGCCAGCAGTGCTTGGGACCTCAACACTGAAGCTTTCTTT.

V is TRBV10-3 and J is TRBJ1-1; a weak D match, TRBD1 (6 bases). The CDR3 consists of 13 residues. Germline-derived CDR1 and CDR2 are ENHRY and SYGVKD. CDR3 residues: CASQGGGGTEAFF. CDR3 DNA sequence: TGTGCGTCGCAAGGGGGAGGTGGTACTGAAGCTTTCTTT.

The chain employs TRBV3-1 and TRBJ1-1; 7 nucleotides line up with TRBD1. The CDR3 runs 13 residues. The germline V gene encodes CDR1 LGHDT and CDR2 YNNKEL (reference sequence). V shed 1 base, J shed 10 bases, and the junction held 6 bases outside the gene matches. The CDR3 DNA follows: TGTGCCAGCAGCCAAGGACAGGGAGGGGCAGCTTTCTTT. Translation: CASSQGQGGAAFF.

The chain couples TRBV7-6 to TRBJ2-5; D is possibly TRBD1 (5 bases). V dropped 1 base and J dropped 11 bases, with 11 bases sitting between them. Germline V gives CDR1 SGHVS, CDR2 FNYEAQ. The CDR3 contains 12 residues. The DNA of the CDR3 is TGTGCCAGCAGCTTAGAGACAGATGAGCAGTACTTC. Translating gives CASSLETDEQYF.

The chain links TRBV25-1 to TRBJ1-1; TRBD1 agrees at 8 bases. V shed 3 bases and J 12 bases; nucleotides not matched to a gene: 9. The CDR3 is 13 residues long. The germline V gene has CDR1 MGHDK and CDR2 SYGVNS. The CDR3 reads CASSEARQGRTFF. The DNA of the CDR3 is TGTGCCAGCAGTGAGGCCAGACAGGGGCGAACTTTCTTT.